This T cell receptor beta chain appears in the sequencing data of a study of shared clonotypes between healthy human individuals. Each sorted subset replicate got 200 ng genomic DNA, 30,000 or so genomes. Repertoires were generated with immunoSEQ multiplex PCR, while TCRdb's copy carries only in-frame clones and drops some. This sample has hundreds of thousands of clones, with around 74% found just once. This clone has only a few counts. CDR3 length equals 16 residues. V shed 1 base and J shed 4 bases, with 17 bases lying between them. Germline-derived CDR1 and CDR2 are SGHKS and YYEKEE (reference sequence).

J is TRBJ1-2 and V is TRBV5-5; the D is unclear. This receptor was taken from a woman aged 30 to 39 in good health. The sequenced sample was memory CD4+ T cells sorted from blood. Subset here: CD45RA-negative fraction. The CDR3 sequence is CASSLSPDLPTYGYTF. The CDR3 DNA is TGTGCCAGCAGCTTGTCGCCGGACTTACCCACCTATGGCTACACCTTC.